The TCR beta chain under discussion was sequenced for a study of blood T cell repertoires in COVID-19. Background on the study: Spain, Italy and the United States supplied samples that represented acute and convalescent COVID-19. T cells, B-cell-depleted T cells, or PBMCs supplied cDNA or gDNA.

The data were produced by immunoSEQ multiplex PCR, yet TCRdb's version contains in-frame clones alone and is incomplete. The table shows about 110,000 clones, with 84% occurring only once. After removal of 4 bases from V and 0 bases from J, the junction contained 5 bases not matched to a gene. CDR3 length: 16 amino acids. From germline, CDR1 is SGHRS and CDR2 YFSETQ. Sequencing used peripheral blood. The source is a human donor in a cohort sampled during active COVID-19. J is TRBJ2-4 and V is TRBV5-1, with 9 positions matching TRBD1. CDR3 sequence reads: CASSPGDRAAKNIQYF. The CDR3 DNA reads TGCGCCAGCAGCCCTGGGGACAGGGCAGCCAAAAACATTCAGTACTTC.